The 29 T cell receptor beta chains in this list originate from one sample, sequenced in a study of blood T cell repertoires in COVID-19. Assay: immunoSEQ multiplex PCR; the TCRdb copy retains only in-frame clones and omits some. This table holds 190,000 or so clones, roughly nine tenths found once. The sequenced sample was peripheral blood. These receptors originate from a woman between 70 and 85 years old with acute or convalescent COVID-19.

The gene calls are TRBV18 and TRBJ1-4; the match to TRBD1 covers 7 bases. From germline, CDR1 is KGHSH and CDR2 LQKENI. CDR3 length: 14 residues. The trim removed 6 bases at V and 4 bases at J, leaving 5 bases unmatched. The CDR3 nucleotides read TGTGCCAGCTCCCCGACAGGGAGTAATGAAAAACTGTTTTTT. The encoded protein is CASSPTGSNEKLFF. Combining the CDR3 with reference TRBV18 and TRBJ1-4 gives the whole variable domain NAGVMQNPRHLVRRRGQEARLRCSPMKGHSHVYWYRQLPEEGLKFMVYLQKENIIDESGMPKERFSAEFPKEGPSILRIQQVVRGDSAAYFCASSPTGSNEKLFFGSGTQLSVL.

The V call is TRBV18, the J call TRBJ2-3; no clear D. V was shortened by 8 bases and J by 0 bases, with 9 bases between the two germline ends. Germline lookup yields CDR1 KGHSH and CDR2 LQKENI. This CDR3 comprises 13 residues. The CDR3 sequence is CASLLSSTDTQYF. CDR3 coding DNA: TGTGCCAGCCTTCTCTCTAGCACAGATACGCAGTATTTT.

The chain combines TRBV19 with TRBJ2-1; TRBD2 agrees at 11 bases. The V segment lost 8 bases and the J segment 4 bases; nucleotides outside the gene matches: 10. The length of the CDR3 is 16 residues. Germline V lookup: CDR1 LNHDA, CDR2 SQIVND (reference sequence). The CDR3 protein is CASGKTSGTFYNEQFF. CDR3 DNA sequence: TGTGCCAGTGGCAAGACTAGCGGGACCTTTTACAATGAGCAGTTCTTC.

This chain connects TRBV5-4 to TRBJ1-2; unclear D gene. Germline V CDR1 and CDR2: SGHNT, YYREEE (reference sequence). V gave up 0 bases and J gave up 2 bases, with 5 bases separating them. The CDR3 has 13 amino acids. The CDR3 sequence is CASSLVGNYGYTF. The CDR3 coding sequence is TGTGCCAGCAGCTTGGTCGGGAACTATGGCTACACCTTC.

The chain couples TRBV14 to TRBJ1-6; D may be TRBD1 (5 bases). CDR1 is SGHDN, CDR2 FVKESK, per germline. CDR3 length equals 15 residues. Between the trimmed V and J ends, which lost 0 bases and 9 bases, there was a span of 12 bases. The CDR3 protein is CASSQDGGAGSPLHF. Written as DNA, the CDR3 is TGTGCCAGCAGCCAAGACGGAGGGGCAGGTTCACCCCTCCACTTT.

This clone was picked up one time. V is TRBV18 and J is TRBJ2-2, with D possibly matching TRBD2 (6 bases). V was shortened by 6 bases and J by 0 bases, with 20 bases between the two germline ends. The CDR3 has 18 amino acids. In germline, CDR1 is KGHSH, CDR2 LQKENI. The DNA for the CDR3 is TGTGCCAGCTCGCCTGACGGAGGGGTACTCGCGAACACCGGGGAGCTGTTTTTT. As protein: CASSPDGGVLANTGELFF. The variable domain in full, with the rest retrieved from reference TRBV18 and TRBJ2-2, is NAGVMQNPRHLVRRRGQEARLRCSPMKGHSHVYWYRQLPEEGLKFMVYLQKENIIDESGMPKERFSAEFPKEGPSILRIQQVVRGDSAAYFCASSPDGGVLANTGELFFGEGSRLTVL.

This clone was observed once. The chain links TRBV2 to TRBJ1-5; D gene unclear. Germline lookup yields CDR1 SNHLY and CDR2 FYNNEI. Trimming stripped 8 bases from V and 0 bases from J, with 8 bases between. The CDR3 extends over 13 amino acids. The CDR3 bases are TGTGCCAGCCAAAGAGATAGCAATCAGCCCCAGCATTTT. Its protein is CASQRDSNQPQHF.

The chain combines TRBV19 with TRBJ2-3; TRBD1 aligns across 9 bases. The CDR3 loop spans 13 amino acids. Germline V CDR1 and CDR2: LNHDA, SQIVND (reference sequence). Germline trimming cut 6 bases from V and 3 bases from J; bases unmatched to any gene: 1. DNA of the CDR3: TGTGCCAGTAGAGACAGGGGGACAGATACGCAGTATTTT. This sequence encodes CASRDRGTDTQYF. Full variable domain (remainder filled in from reference TRBV19 and TRBJ2-3): DGGITQSPKYLFRKEGQNVTLSCEQNLNHDAMYWYRQDPGQGLRLIYYSQIVNDFQKGDIAEGYSVSREKKESFPLTVTSAQKNPTAFYLCASRDRGTDTQYFGPGTRLTVL.

V is TRBV11-3 and J is TRBJ2-1, with D possibly TRBD1 on 5 matching bases. The germline V gene encodes CDR1 SGHNT and CDR2 YENEEA. The CDR3 consists of 12 residues. Trimming removed 5 bases from V and 16 bases from J, with 18 bases in between. As DNA, the CDR3 is TGTGCCAGCAGCATAGGGGCTGAGCTACCCTTCTTC. Translated: CASSIGAELPFF. Based on the CDR3 plus reference TRBV11-3 and TRBJ2-1, the full variable domain is EAGVVQSPRYKIIEKKQPVAFWCNPISGHNTLYWYLQNLGQGPELLIRYENEEAVDDSQLPKDRFSAERLKGVDSTLKIQPAELGDSAVYLCASSIGAELPFFGPGTRLTVL.

The rearrangement joins TRBV7-2 to TRBJ1-1; the D gene is possibly TRBD1 (5 bases). Germline lookup yields CDR1 SGHTA and CDR2 FQGNSA. The CDR3 totals 14 residues. The V end was cut by 1 base, the J end by 10 bases, with 16 bases between. CDR3 sequence: CASSLGREKGRAFF. CDR3 DNA: TGTGCCAGCAGCTTAGGCAGGGAAAAAGGAAGAGCTTTCTTT.

V is TRBV11-2 and J is TRBJ1-6, with D possibly matching TRBD1 (5 bases). The V end lost 5 bases, the J end lost 9 bases, and 14 bases lay between the germline ends. The germline gives CDR1 SGHAT, CDR2 FQNNGV. The CDR3 extends over 14 amino acids. The CDR3 DNA follows: TGTGCCAGCAGCCGGGACGGGAGGATTTCACCCCTCCACTTT. This sequence encodes CASSRDGRISPLHF.

The count of this clone is one. The V gene is TRBV5-1, the J gene TRBJ1-2; 7 bases fit TRBD1. The V and J ends lost 1 base and 4 bases, in that order; junction bases with no gene match: 4. The CDR3 runs 14 residues. Germline V gene data show CDR1 as SGHRS and CDR2 as YFSETQ. The CDR3 spells CASSLTGASYGYTF. For the CDR3, the DNA is TGCGCCAGCAGCTTGACAGGGGCTAGCTATGGCTACACCTTC.

V gene TRBV7-3 combines with J gene TRBJ2-2; 7 bases align to TRBD1. Germline assignment: CDR1 SGHTA and CDR2 FQGTGA. Trimming took 3 bases from V and 0 from J; bases not matched to a gene: 4. This CDR3 has 16 amino acids. CDR3: CASSFRQGANTGELFF. CDR3 DNA sequence: TGTGCCAGCAGCTTCCGACAGGGCGCGAACACCGGGGAGCTGTTTTTT.

V usage is TRBV29-1 and J usage is TRBJ2-3; 9 nucleotides align to TRBD2. With V trimmed by 0 bases and J by 2 bases, 6 bases remained unmatched. This CDR3 is built from 16 residues. Germline V gives CDR1 SQVTM, CDR2 ANQGSEA. The CDR3 loop reads CSVEDRRGGATDTQYF. The CDR3 DNA is TGCAGCGTTGAAGATAGGCGCGGGGGGGCCACAGATACGCAGTATTTT.

V usage is TRBV5-5 and J usage is TRBJ1-4; D is uncertain. This CDR3 region has 15 residues. Germline CDR1 and CDR2: SGHKS and YYEKEE (reference sequence). V lost 2 bases and J 4 bases, leaving 12 bases between the germline ends. CDR3 nucleotide sequence: TGTGCCAGCAGCTTCTGGGCGGCGGGTAATGAAAAACTGTTTTTT. This translates into CASSFWAAGNEKLFF. The full variable domain, its missing parts supplied by reference TRBV5-5 and TRBJ1-4, is DAGVTQSPTHLIKTRGQQVTLRCSPISGHKSVSWYQQVLGQGPQFIFQYYEKEERGRGNFPDRFSARQFPNYSSELNVNALLLGDSALYLCASSFWAAGNEKLFFGSGTQLSVL.

Details on this clone: This sample includes further DNA sequences coding for the same CDR3. This sequence joins TRBV6-6 and TRBJ2-7; maybe TRBD1 (6 bases). The CDR3 runs to 13 residues. The V end lost 6 bases, the J end lost 4 bases, and 13 bases lay between the germline ends. Germline lookup yields CDR1 MNHNY and CDR2 SVGAGI (reference sequence). The CDR3: CASSQDRSYEQYF. The DNA for the CDR3 is TGTGCCAGCAGCCAAGACAGGTCTTACGAGCAGTACTTC.

The chain recombines TRBV6-1 with TRBJ1-2; possibly TRBD1 for D (5 bases). Trimming shortened V by 1 base and J by 8 bases, and 17 bases separated the two germline ends. The CDR3 totals 15 residues. CDR1 is MNHNS and CDR2 is SASEGT in the germline V gene. CDR3 bases: TGTGCCAGCAGTGAAGTAGGGCGGGGGTCTATCGGCTACACCTTC. As protein: CASSEVGRGSIGYTF.

The gene calls are TRBV7-3 and TRBJ2-1, with 9 positions matching TRBD2. The CDR3 sequence is 13 residues long. Germline values: CDR1 SGHTA, CDR2 FQGTGA. Trimming cost V 4 bases and J 9 bases; bases outside gene matches: 4. CDR3 nucleotides: TGTGCCAGCAGCTCAGGACTAGCGTCTGAGCAGTTCTTC. Translated: CASSSGLASEQFF.

J is TRBJ2-1 and V is TRBV19; perhaps TRBD2 as D (5 bases). V shed 5 bases and J shed 0 bases, with 11 bases lying between them. The CDR3 sequence is 15 residues long. Germline loops: CDR1 LNHDA, CDR2 SQIVND (reference sequence). This CDR3 reads CASSLDEGSYNEQFF. Here the CDR3 DNA reads TGTGCCAGTAGTCTTGATGAGGGCTCCTACAATGAGCAGTTCTTC.

The rearrangement joins TRBV7-8 to TRBJ2-3; weak D call: TRBD2 (6 bases). Germline V gene lookup returns CDR1 SGHVS and CDR2 FQNEAQ. The CDR3 has 14 residues. Deletions cut 8 bases from V and 1 base from J, with 13 bases between. The CDR3 loop reads CASLRRDRTDTQYF. CDR3 bases: TGTGCCAGCCTGAGGCGGGATCGCACAGATACGCAGTATTTT.

V gene TRBV24-1 combines with J gene TRBJ1-3; D not certain. This CDR3 has 15 residues. Germline V gene data show CDR1 as KGHDR and CDR2 as SFDVKD. The ends were cut back, 0 bases at V and 2 bases at J, with 7 bases in the middle. The CDR3 region has the DNA TGTGCCACCAGTGATTTGGGGCGGGCTGGAAACACCATATATTTT. Its protein is CATSDLGRAGNTIYF.

In its sample, this clone was seen once. CDR3 sequence: CASSYGGHNTEAFF. CDR3 nucleotide sequence: TGTGCCAGCAGTTACGGGGGACACAACACTGAAGCTTTCTTT. The J gene is TRBJ1-1, the V gene TRBV6-2 or TRBV6-3, with D possibly matching TRBD1 (6 bases). V was trimmed by 2 bases and J by 2 bases, leaving 9 bases between them. The CDR3 loop spans 14 amino acids. The germline V gene has CDR1 MNHEY and CDR2 SVGEGT.

The chain is built from TRBV5-1 and TRBJ1-1, with D maybe TRBD1 (6 bases). Germline V CDR1 and CDR2: SGHRS, YFSETQ. The CDR3 spans 12 residues. Trimming took off 4 bases at V and 6 bases at J, with 10 bases between the two ends. The CDR3 region is CASSVGTPEAFF. CDR3 coding DNA: TGCGCCAGCAGCGTCGGGACACCTGAAGCTTTCTTT.

Remarks on this clone: Other DNA variants within this sample encode the same CDR3. The J gene is TRBJ1-2, the V gene TRBV6-6, with D possibly being TRBD1 (6 bases). V was shortened by 1 base and J by 4 bases, with 10 bases between the two germline ends. The CDR3 runs 14 residues. In germline, CDR1 is MNHNY, CDR2 SVGAGI (reference sequence). DNA of the CDR3: TGTGCCAGCAGTTACTTAGGACAGTCCTATGGCTACACCTTC. Protein sequence: CASSYLGQSYGYTF.

The gene calls are TRBV29-1 and TRBJ1-1, with 8 positions matching TRBD1. CDR3 length equals 12 residues. Germline CDR1 reads SQVTM; CDR2 reads ANQGSEA. Trimming removed 6 bases from V and 5 bases from J; junction bases left unmatched: 5. The CDR3 DNA follows: TGCAGCGTCGTGACAGGGGTTACTGAAGCTTTCTTT. It specifies CSVVTGVTEAFF.

The V gene is TRBV3-1 (or the pseudogene TRBV3-2), the J gene TRBJ1-5; no clear D gene. This CDR3 region has 13 residues. V was cut by 3 bases and J by 4 bases, with 7 bases left in between. Germline V gene data show CDR1 as LGHDT and CDR2 as YNNKEL (reference sequence). The CDR3 region is CASSQSGNQPQHF. CDR3 nucleotides: TGTGCCAGCAGCCAGTCGGGGAATCAGCCCCAGCATTTT.

Here the CDR3 reads CASSVDAFYEQYF. The CDR3 DNA is TGTGCCAGCAGCGTAGATGCGTTCTACGAGCAGTACTTC. V usage is TRBV9 and J usage is TRBJ2-7; D remains ambiguous. Trimming removed 0 bases from V and 3 bases from J, with 7 bases in between. This CDR3 is 13 amino acids long. CDR1 is SGDLS and CDR2 is YYNGEE in the germline V gene.

The gene calls are TRBV2 and TRBJ2-3; D gene uncertain. Trimming shortened V by 1 base and J by 2 bases, and 10 bases separated the two germline ends. This CDR3 region has 15 residues. In germline, CDR1 is SNHLY, CDR2 FYNNEI. The CDR3 sequence is CASSEGIVNTDTQYF. The CDR3 coding sequence is TGTGCCAGCAGTGAAGGTATAGTCAACACAGATACGCAGTATTTT.

This clone has just a few counts. As DNA, the CDR3 is TGTGCCAGCAGTGAACTTAAGGGGGCAGATACGCAGTATTTT. Its protein is CASSELKGADTQYF. The chain has TRBV6-4 and TRBJ2-3; possibly TRBD1 for D (6 bases). This CDR3 has 14 residues. The V and J ends lost 3 bases and 4 bases respectively, with 11 bases between them. Germline CDR1 reads MRHNA; CDR2 reads SNTAGT.